This T cell receptor beta chain originates from a study of tumor-infiltrating lymphocytes in primary liver carcinoma. From unsorted bulk tissue weighing roughly 17-31 mg, DNA and RNA were co-extracted. With a constant-region primer, TCR beta cDNA was made from approximately 450 ng of total RNA. A slightly modified ARM-PCR protocol with three nested multiplex PCR rounds produced these TCR beta libraries. A C-beta reverse primer and TRBV1-TRBV30 forward primers served in each of the first two PCR rounds, at ten to eleven cycles apiece. TCRdb processed the multiplex PCR reads anew with MiXCR; each CDR3 protein has one entry. The data contain about 100,000 distinct CDR3 sequences, around two thirds of them seen just once; the ten biggest clones take up more than 10%. Germline CDR1 is SGHAT and CDR2 is FQNNGV. CDR3 length equals 14 residues. Comments on this clonotype: Its antigen is not known. One end of the junction is discordant with germline, which a read error may explain.

Study results and limitations: Researchers report that only about 7.5-25% of top clones turned up in all five tumor regions.

The chain carries TRBV11-2 and TRBJ2-3, with D tentatively TRBD1 or TRBD2 (5 bases each). Sequencing was carried out using liver tumor tissue from sampling region 2. Subset in this sample: tumor region T2, inferior pole. This receptor was obtained from a woman in her sixties with primary liver carcinoma and hepatitis B virus infection. In nucleotides, the CDR3 is TGTGCCAGCAGCCTGGACATGGAGGTATATACGCAATATTTT. Translation gives CASSLDMEVYTQYF.